This T cell receptor (beta chain) was observed in a study of cytomegalovirus exposure and HLA in healthy donors. The germline V and J ends were trimmed by 1 base and 3 bases, with 13 bases remaining between them. The germline CDR1 and CDR2 sequences are KGHSH and LQKENI. CDR3 length: 16 amino acids. There are a few counts of this clone. 60 Vbeta and 13 Jbeta primers were used in PCR. Sequencing used immunoSEQ multiplex PCR; TCRdb keeps in-frame clones, though not all of them. The table includes about 190,000 clones, roughly four fifths detected once. Material: PBMCs. This sequence was found in a woman aged 25-40 years in good health and CMV-seropositive. The rearrangement uses TRBV18 and TRBJ1-5; D gene uncertain. The CDR3 reads CASSPQDGDNNQPQHF. The CDR3 DNA sequence: TGTGCCAGCTCACCACAGGATGGAGATAACAATCAGCCCCAGCATTTT.